A single sample is the source of the 13 T cell receptor beta chains below, sequenced in a study of T-cell reconstitution after alpha-beta-depleted transplantation in children. It was with unique molecular identifiers that the TCRbeta library was prepared. TCRdb redid the calling of the PCR reads with MiXCR, one entry per CDR3 protein. The sample lists around 960,000 distinct CDR3 sequences; roughly 29% were seen once. Source: PBMCs, mostly from graft donor cells, taken 360 days after TCRalphabeta/CD19-depleted stem cell transplant. These receptors were obtained from a boy in the first two years of life who had a stem cell transplant for SCID, so the T cells may come from the graft donor.

This clonotype was seen repeatedly, ten times or more. The CDR3 reads CASSLTGSNEQYF. CDR3 DNA sequence: TGCGCCAGCAGCTTGACAGGGAGCAACGAGCAGTACTTC. The rearrangement joins TRBV5-1 to TRBJ2-7; a possible D gene is TRBD1 (6 bases). The germline V gene encodes CDR1 SGHRS and CDR2 YFSETQ. The V and J ends lost 1 base and 5 bases respectively, with 10 bases between them. The CDR3 is 13 residues long. The full variable domain, its missing parts supplied by reference TRBV5-1 and TRBJ2-7, is KAGVTQTPRYLIKTRGQQVTLSCSPISGHRSVSWYQQTPGQGLQFLFEYFSETQRNKGNFPGRFSGRQFSNSRSEMNVSTLELGDSALYLCASSLTGSNEQYFGPGTRLTVT.

This chain links TRBV12-3 or TRBV12-4 with TRBJ2-3, with a weak D call TRBD2 (6 bases). V lost 10 bases and J lost 11, with 16 bases in between. There are 11 residues in the CDR3. The CDR3 region has the DNA TGTGCCACCCGAACTAGCCGCGAGCAGTATTTT. It is translated as CATRTSREQYF.

This chain joins TRBV5-5 and TRBJ1-1; D is unclear. Germline V gives CDR1 SGHKS, CDR2 YYEKEE (reference sequence). The CDR3 loop spans 14 amino acids. Trimming cost V 7 bases and J 4 bases, with 17 bases left between them. The DNA of the CDR3 is TGTGCCAGCCTGCTCACGCGGTTGGGCACTGAAGCTTTCTTT. This encodes CASLLTRLGTEAFF.

The chain links TRBV4-1 to TRBJ2-7; D is possibly TRBD1 (5 bases). This CDR3 contains 17 residues. Germline V lookup: CDR1 MGHRA, CDR2 YSYEKL. V was pared by 3 bases and J by 1 base, with 19 bases between. The CDR3 is CASSQDTAWAPSYEQYF. Here the CDR3 DNA reads TGCGCCAGCAGCCAGGACACCGCTTGGGCCCCATCCTACGAGCAGTACTTC.

This chain connects TRBV12-3 or TRBV12-4 to TRBJ2-7; TRBD2 might be the D (5 bases). The CDR3 consists of 13 residues. The V end lost 1 base, the J end lost 5 bases, and 9 bases lay between the germline ends. CDR3 nucleotide sequence: TGTGCCAGCAGTTTAGGCAGAGGGAACGAGCAGTACTTC. This gives the protein CASSLGRGNEQYF.

This clonotype was found a few times. V is TRBV12-3 or TRBV12-4 and J is TRBJ2-2; D gene ambiguous. V was clipped by 6 bases and J by 7 bases, with 12 bases between them. CDR3 length equals 13 residues. The CDR3 reads CASSPDLIGELFF. The DNA of the CDR3 is TGTGCCAGCAGCCCCGACTTAATCGGGGAGCTGTTTTTT.

This clonotype was recorded a few times. J is TRBJ2-6 and V is TRBV6-5; D remains ambiguous. Trimming pared 2 bases from V and 0 bases from J, leaving 5 bases between. CDR1 MNHEY and CDR2 SVGAGI come from the germline V gene. The length of the CDR3 is 15 residues. CDR3 protein: CASSYIGSGANVLTF. DNA of the CDR3: TGTGCCAGCAGTTACATTGGCTCTGGGGCCAACGTCCTGACTTTC.

This clonotype has a handful of counts. The rearrangement uses TRBV6-1 and TRBJ2-3, with a tentative D call TRBD2 (7 bases). The CDR3 loop spans 14 amino acids. The V gene's germline CDR1 is MNHNS and CDR2 SASEGT. Trimming took off 11 bases at V and 5 bases at J, with 20 bases between the two ends. DNA of the CDR3: TGTGCCGGTCGGACGGGCGGGGGCGGAGATACGCAGTATTTT. Translated: CAGRTGGGGDTQYF.

This chain uses TRBV5-5 with TRBJ2-7, with D perhaps given as TRBD1 or TRBD2 (6 bases each). Germline CDR1 reads SGHKS; CDR2 reads YYEKEE (reference sequence). V was clipped by 3 bases and J by 3 bases, with 13 bases between them. This CDR3 contains 14 residues. CDR3 nucleotides: TGTGCCAGCAGCTCCTCGGGGGCCCACTACGAGCAGTACTTC. Encoded protein: CASSSSGAHYEQYF. The full variable domain, in which reference TRBV5-5 and TRBJ2-7 provide the parts outside the CDR3, is DAGVTQSPTHLIKTRGQQVTLRCSPISGHKSVSWYQQVLGQGPQFIFQYYEKEERGRGNFPDRFSARQFPNYSSELNVNALLLGDSALYLCASSSSGAHYEQYFGPGTRLTVT.

For the CDR3, the DNA is TGCAGTGCCCGTCGGGGGTCGCGTAATGAGCAGTTCTTC. It encodes CSARRGSRNEQFF. The chain couples TRBV20-1 to TRBJ2-1; possible D gene TRBD2, 6 bases. This CDR3 contains 13 residues. Germline V CDR1 and CDR2: DFQATT, SNEGSKA (reference sequence). Trimming pared 6 bases from V and 7 bases from J, leaving 16 bases between.

V gene TRBV10-2 combines with J gene TRBJ1-6; D not resolved. The ends were cut back, 8 bases at V and 9 bases at J, with 11 bases in the middle. Looked up from germline, CDR1 is WSHSY and CDR2 is SAAADI. The CDR3 length is 12 residues. The CDR3 DNA reads TGCGCCAGCGGAAGTGTTACTTCACCCCTCCACTTT. Amino acids: CASGSVTSPLHF.

The V and J genes are TRBV18 and TRBJ2-3, with D possibly matching TRBD2 (5 bases). V was clipped by 3 bases and J by 5 bases, with 9 bases between them. The CDR3 is made up of 13 amino acids. Germline V CDR1 and CDR2: KGHSH, LQKENI. In DNA, the CDR3 is TGTGCCAGCTCACCGTCCCGGGAAGATACGCAGTATTTT. It specifies CASSPSREDTQYF.

The rearrangement links TRBV5-1 to TRBJ1-4; TRBD1 aligns across 9 bases. Germline trimming cut 3 bases from V and 11 bases from J; bases unmatched to any gene: 14. CDR3 length: 16 residues. CDR1 is SGHRS, CDR2 YFSETQ, per germline. The CDR3 nucleotides read TGCGCCAGCAGCTCTAATGCCGGGACAGGGAACGAGAAACTGTTTTTT. Its translation is CASSSNAGTGNEKLFF.